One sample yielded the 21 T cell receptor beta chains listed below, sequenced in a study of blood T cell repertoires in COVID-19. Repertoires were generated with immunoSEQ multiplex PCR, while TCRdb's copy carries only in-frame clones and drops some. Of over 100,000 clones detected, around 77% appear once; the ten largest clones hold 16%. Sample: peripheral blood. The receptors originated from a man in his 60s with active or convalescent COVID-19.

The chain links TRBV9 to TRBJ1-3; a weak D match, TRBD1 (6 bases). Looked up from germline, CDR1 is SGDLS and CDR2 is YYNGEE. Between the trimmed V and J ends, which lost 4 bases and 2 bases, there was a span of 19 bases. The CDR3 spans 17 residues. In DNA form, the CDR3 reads TGTGCCAGCAGCCCACAAGGTGGGGGGGCGACTGGAAACACCATATATTTT. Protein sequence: CASSPQGGGATGNTIYF.

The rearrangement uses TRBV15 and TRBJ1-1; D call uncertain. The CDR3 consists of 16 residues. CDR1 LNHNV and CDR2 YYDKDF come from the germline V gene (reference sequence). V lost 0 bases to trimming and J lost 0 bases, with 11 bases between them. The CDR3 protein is CATSRDPQAMNTEAFF. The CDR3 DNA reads TGTGCCACCAGCAGAGATCCCCAGGCGATGAACACTGAAGCTTTCTTT.

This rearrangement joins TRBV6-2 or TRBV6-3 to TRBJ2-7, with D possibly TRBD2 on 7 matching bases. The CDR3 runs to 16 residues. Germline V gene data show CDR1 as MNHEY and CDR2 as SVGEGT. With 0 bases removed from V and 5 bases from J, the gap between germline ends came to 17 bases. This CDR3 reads CASSYSMGQGRDEQYF. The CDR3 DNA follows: TGTGCCAGCAGTTACTCGATGGGTCAGGGGAGGGACGAGCAGTACTTC.

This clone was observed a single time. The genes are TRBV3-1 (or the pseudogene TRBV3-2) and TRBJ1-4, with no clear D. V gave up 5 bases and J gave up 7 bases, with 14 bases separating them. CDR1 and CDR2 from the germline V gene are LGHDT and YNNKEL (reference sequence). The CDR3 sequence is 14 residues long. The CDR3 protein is CASSSTGSGEKLFF. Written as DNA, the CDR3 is TGTGCCAGCAGCTCAACGGGTTCTGGTGAAAAACTGTTTTTT.

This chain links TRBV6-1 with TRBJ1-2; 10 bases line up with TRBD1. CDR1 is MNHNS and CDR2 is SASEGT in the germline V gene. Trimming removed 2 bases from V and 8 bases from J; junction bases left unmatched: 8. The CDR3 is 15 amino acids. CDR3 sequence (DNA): TGTGCCAGCAGTGAACCGGGACAGGGGAATCGGGGCTACACCTTC. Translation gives CASSEPGQGNRGYTF.

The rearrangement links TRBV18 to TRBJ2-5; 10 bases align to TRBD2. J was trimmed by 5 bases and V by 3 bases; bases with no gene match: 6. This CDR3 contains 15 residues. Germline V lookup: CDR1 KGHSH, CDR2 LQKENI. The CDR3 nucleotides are TGTGCCAGCTCACCCTTTGCTAGCGGGAGCGAGACCCAGTACTTC. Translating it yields CASSPFASGSETQYF.

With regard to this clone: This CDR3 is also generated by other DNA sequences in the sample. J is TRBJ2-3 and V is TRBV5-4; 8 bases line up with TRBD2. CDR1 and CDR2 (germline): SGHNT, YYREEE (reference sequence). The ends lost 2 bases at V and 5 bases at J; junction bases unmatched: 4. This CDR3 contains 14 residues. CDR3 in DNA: TGTGCCAGCAGCTTAGCGGGAGTGGGAGATACGCAGTATTTT. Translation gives CASSLAGVGDTQYF.

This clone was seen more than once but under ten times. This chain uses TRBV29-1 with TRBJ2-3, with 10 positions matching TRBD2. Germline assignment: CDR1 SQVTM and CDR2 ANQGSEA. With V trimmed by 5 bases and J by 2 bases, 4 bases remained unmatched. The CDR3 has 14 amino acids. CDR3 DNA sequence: TGCAGCGTTCGCCTAGCGGGAGTCACAGATACGCAGTATTTT. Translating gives CSVRLAGVTDTQYF.

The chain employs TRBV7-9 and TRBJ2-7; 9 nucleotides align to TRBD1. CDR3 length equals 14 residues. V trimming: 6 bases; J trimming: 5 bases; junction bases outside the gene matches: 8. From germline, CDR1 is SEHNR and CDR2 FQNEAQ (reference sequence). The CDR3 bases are TGTGCCAGCAGATCCGGGACAGGGTACCACGAGCAGTACTTC. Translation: CASRSGTGYHEQYF.

The DNA of the CDR3 is TGTGCCAGTAGTATCGGCAGACAGCGCAATCAGCCCCAGCATTTT. This codes for CASSIGRQRNQPQHF. J is TRBJ1-5 and V is TRBV19; TRBD1 might be the D (5 bases). The CDR3 contains 15 residues. The V gene lost 3 bases and the J gene lost 2 bases, with 11 bases spanning the gap. CDR1 is LNHDA, CDR2 SQIVND, per germline (reference sequence).

CDR3: CASSKRGDSAFF. The CDR3 DNA reads as TGTGCCAGCAGTAAGCGGGGAGACTCAGCTTTCTTT. The chain recombines TRBV6-5 with TRBJ1-1, with unresolved D. V gave up 5 bases and J gave up 10 bases, with 14 bases separating them. Germline CDR1 MNHEY, CDR2 SVGAGI. The CDR3 runs 12 residues.

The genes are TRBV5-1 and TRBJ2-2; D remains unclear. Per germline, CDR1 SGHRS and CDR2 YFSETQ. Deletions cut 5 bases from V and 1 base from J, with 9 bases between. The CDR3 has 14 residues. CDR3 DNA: TGCGCCAGCAGTGGTCCAGGGAACACCGGGGAGCTGTTTTTT. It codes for CASSGPGNTGELFF.

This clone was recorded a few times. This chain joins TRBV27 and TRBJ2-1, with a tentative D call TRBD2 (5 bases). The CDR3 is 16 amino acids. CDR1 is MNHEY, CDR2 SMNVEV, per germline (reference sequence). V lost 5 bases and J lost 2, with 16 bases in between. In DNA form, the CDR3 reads TGTGCCAGCAGTCCCGTGGGCGGAGGCGCCTACAATGAGCAGTTCTTC. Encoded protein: CASSPVGGGAYNEQFF.

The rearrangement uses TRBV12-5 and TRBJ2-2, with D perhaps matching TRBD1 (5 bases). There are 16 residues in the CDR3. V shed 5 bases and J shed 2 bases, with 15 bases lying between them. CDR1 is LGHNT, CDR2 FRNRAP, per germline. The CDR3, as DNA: TGTGCTAGTGGTCCCCTCAGACAGATTAACACCGGGGAGCTGTTTTTT. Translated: CASGPLRQINTGELFF. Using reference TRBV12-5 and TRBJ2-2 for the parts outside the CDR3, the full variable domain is DARVTQTPRHKVTEMGQEVTMRCQPILGHNTVFWYRQTMMQGLELLAYFRNRAPLDDSGMPKDRFSAEMPDATLATLKIQPSEPRDSAVYFCASGPLRQINTGELFFGEGSRLTVL.

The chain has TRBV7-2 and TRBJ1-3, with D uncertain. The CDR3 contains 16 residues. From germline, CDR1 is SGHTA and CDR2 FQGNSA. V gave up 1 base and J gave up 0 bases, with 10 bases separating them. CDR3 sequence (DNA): TGTGCCAGCAGCTTAGTGGCGGGAGGCTCTGGAAACACCATATATTTT. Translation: CASSLVAGGSGNTIYF.

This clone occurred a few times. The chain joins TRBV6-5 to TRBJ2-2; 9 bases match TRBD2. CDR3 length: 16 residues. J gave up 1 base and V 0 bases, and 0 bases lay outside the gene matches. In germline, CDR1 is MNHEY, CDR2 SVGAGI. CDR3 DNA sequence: TGTGCCAGCAGTTACTCGACTAGCGGGAACACCGGGGAGCTGTTTTTT. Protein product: CASSYSTSGNTGELFF.

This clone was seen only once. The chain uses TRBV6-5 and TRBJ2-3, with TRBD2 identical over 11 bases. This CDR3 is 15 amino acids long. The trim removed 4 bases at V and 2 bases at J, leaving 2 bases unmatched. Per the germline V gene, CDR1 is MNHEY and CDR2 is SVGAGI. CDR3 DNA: TGTGCCAGCAGTTCTAGCGGGAGGACCACAGATACGCAGTATTTT. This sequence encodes CASSSSGRTTDTQYF.

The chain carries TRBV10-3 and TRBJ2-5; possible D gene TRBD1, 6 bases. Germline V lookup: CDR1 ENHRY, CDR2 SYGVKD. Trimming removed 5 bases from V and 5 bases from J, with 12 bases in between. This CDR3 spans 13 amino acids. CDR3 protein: CAISSQRGETQYF. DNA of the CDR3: TGTGCCATCAGTTCCCAAAGGGGGGAGACCCAGTACTTC.

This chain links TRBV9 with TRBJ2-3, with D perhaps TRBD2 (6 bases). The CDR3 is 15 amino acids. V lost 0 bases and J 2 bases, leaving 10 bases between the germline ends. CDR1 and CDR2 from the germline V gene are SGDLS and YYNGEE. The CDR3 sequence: CASSVGGGATDTQYF. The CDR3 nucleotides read TGTGCCAGCAGCGTAGGTGGCGGGGCCACAGATACGCAGTATTTT.

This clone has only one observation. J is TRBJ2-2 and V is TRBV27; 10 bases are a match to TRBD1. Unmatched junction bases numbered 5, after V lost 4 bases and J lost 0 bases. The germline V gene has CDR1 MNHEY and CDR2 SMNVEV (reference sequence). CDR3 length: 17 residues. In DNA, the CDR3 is TGTGCCAGCAGTTCGGGACAGGGGTCGGCGAACACCGGGGAGCTGTTTTTT. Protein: CASSSGQGSANTGELFF.

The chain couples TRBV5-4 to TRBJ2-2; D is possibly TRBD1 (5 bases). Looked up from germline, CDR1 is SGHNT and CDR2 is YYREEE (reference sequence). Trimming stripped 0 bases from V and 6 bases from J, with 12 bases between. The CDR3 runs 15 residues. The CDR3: CASSLDSQGAGELFF. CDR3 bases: TGTGCCAGCAGCTTGGACAGTCAGGGCGCCGGGGAGCTGTTTTTT. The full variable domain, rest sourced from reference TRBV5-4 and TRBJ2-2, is ETGVTQSPTHLIKTRGQQVTLRCSSQSGHNTVSWYQQALGQGPQFIFQYYREEENGRGNFPPRFSGLQFPNYSSELNVNALELDDSALYLCASSLDSQGAGELFFGEGSRLTVL.